Each of the 6 T cell receptor beta chains below was sequenced from the same sample in a study of T cell repertoires in cytomegalovirus infection. TCRdb ran MiXCR on the reads and lists one entry per CDR3 protein. The sample holds around 240,000 distinct CDR3 sequences, roughly 22% seen once. What was sequenced was CD8+ T cells from PBMCs. These receptors originate from a human donor in good health (CMV status not recorded). Some clones in this sample may be carry-over from other donors' samples.

The chain links TRBV14 to TRBJ1-1; a weak D match, TRBD1 (5 bases). This CDR3 is 11 amino acids long. V was cut by 3 bases and J by 11 bases, with 10 bases left in between. The germline gives CDR1 SGHDN, CDR2 FVKESK. The CDR3 DNA reads TGTGCCAGCAGCCAGGGGCATGGGGCTTTCTTT. Protein product: CASSQGHGAFF.

The chain carries TRBV4-1 and TRBJ2-7; a weak D match, TRBD2 (6 bases). Trimming removed 1 base at V and 5 bases at J, with 12 bases between. The germline gives CDR1 MGHRA, CDR2 YSYEKL. The CDR3 spans 14 residues. CDR3 amino acids: CASSQVSGSDEQYF. Here the CDR3 DNA reads TGCGCCAGCAGCCAAGTCTCCGGGAGCGACGAGCAGTACTTC.

This clonotype appeared many times. The V call is TRBV6-2 or TRBV6-3, the J call TRBJ2-1; possible D gene TRBD1, 7 bases. CDR1 is MNHEY and CDR2 is SVGEGT in the germline V gene. CDR3 size: 14 residues. Trimming stripped 4 bases from V and 7 bases from J, with 14 bases between. This CDR3 is CASSSEQGRNEQFF. The CDR3 nucleotides read TGTGCCAGCAGTTCCGAACAGGGGAGGAATGAGCAGTTCTTC.

This clonotype occurred many times. The genes are TRBV12-3 or TRBV12-4 and TRBJ1-5; 10 bases are a match to TRBD1. V shed 5 bases, J shed 8 bases, and the junction held 9 bases outside the gene matches. The CDR3 is 15 residues long. Written as DNA, the CDR3 is TGTGCCAGCAGTCCGTGGGACAGGGGACGGAAGCCCCAGCATTTT. Translated, it gives CASSPWDRGRKPQHF.

V and J are TRBV2 and TRBJ2-3, with TRBD2 identical over 7 bases. The CDR3 runs to 15 residues. Trimming cost V 8 bases and J 3 bases; bases outside gene matches: 11. CDR1 is SNHLY and CDR2 is FYNNEI in the germline V gene. Here the CDR3 reads CASLGVSGFTDTQYF. The CDR3 DNA sequence: TGTGCCAGCCTCGGGGTTAGCGGGTTTACAGATACGCAGTATTTT.

This clonotype showed up many times. V and J are TRBV7-8 and TRBJ2-5; D gene uncertain. With 8 bases removed from V and 0 bases from J, the gap between germline ends came to 10 bases. The CDR3 totals 13 residues. Germline CDR1 is SGHVS and CDR2 is FQNEAQ. CDR3 loop: CASLTNHQETQYF. DNA of the CDR3: TGTGCCAGCTTAACTAACCACCAAGAGACCCAGTACTTC.